Below, one T cell receptor beta chain is given with its context. No antigen is known for it. This specimen comes from a study of human T cells and chemical hapten exposure. TCRdb passed the RACE reads through MiXCR, listing each CDR3 protein once. The data contain under 45,000 distinct CDR3 sequences, roughly a tenth of them singletons. Germline V gene sequence: CDR1 SGDLS, CDR2 YYNGEE. With V trimmed by 6 bases and J by 7 bases, 7 bases remained unmatched. This CDR3 region has 13 residues. Time point defined: pre-sensitization, week 0. Treatment here: therapeutic diphenylcyclopropenone sensitization with weekly scalp DPC. The study's findings and limits: Alopecia affected the donors, so their immune response may differ from healthy people's.

The chain uses TRBV9 and TRBJ2-1; 7 positions agree with TRBD2. The input for sequencing was whole blood, taken in connection with sensitization to the hapten diphenylcyclopropenone (DPC). This TCR was sampled from a man aged 30 to 45 with alopecia areata. Some clones in this sample may be carry-over from other donors' samples. Here the CDR3 DNA reads TGTGCCAGCAATTATTTTAGCGGGAATGAGCAGTTCTTC. Amino acid sequence: CASNYFSGNEQFF.